This passage covers 8 T cell receptor beta chains from one sample sequenced in a study of T cell responses to AZD1222 COVID-19 vaccine. Profiling relied on immunoSEQ multiplex PCR, and the TCRdb table lists in-frame clones only, not all of them. The sample contains about 110,000 clones, 87% of which appear only once. Material: peripheral blood, obtained on day 0 of AZD1222 vaccination. The receptors derive from an adult in good health.

Of note for this clone: At one of its ends the junction is not consistent with the germline gene, which may arise from a read error. The chain links TRBV6-1 to TRBJ1-2; 7 bases fit TRBD1. Germline lookup yields CDR1 MNHNS and CDR2 SASEGT. The CDR3 consists of 11 residues. The CDR3 loop reads CASRQWDRDNF. The CDR3, as DNA: TGTGCCAGCCGCCAGTGGGACAGAGATAACTTC.

The CDR3 nucleotides read TGTGCCAGTAGTGGCCCCGTCACGACTGAAGCTTTCTTT. It encodes CASSGPVTTEAFF. The V and J genes are TRBV19 and TRBJ1-1; D not resolved. The germline CDR1 and CDR2 sequences are LNHDA and SQIVND (reference sequence). V lost 5 bases to trimming and J lost 5 bases, with 12 bases between them. CDR3 length: 13 residues.

V gene TRBV7-3 combines with J gene TRBJ2-1, with 9 bases fitting TRBD2. Germline V gene sequence: CDR1 SGHTA, CDR2 FQGTGA. V lost 3 bases, J lost 4 bases, and 7 bases stayed unmatched. The CDR3 has 16 amino acids. Here the CDR3 reads CASSFEREVGYNEQFF. CDR3 sequence (DNA): TGTGCCAGCAGCTTCGAGCGGGAGGTCGGGTACAATGAGCAGTTCTTC.

The chain uses TRBV7-9 and TRBJ1-3, with D unresolved. Trimming cost V 9 bases and J 0 bases, with 9 bases left between them. This CDR3 region has 13 residues. Germline-derived CDR1 and CDR2 are SEHNR and FQNEAQ (reference sequence). The CDR3 spells CASRLISGNTIYF. The CDR3, as DNA: TGTGCCAGTCGGCTGATCTCTGGAAACACCATATATTTT.

The rearrangement links TRBV30 to TRBJ2-1; 7 positions agree with TRBD1. Germline CDR1 GTSNPN, CDR2 SVGIG (reference sequence). CDR3 length: 11 amino acids. Germline trimming cut 8 bases from V and 7 bases from J; bases unmatched to any gene: 5. The CDR3 bases are TGTGCCAGACACAGGGGTAATGAGCAGTTCTTC. It encodes CARHRGNEQFF.

The chain combines TRBV4-2 with TRBJ2-7; D is possibly TRBD1 (6 bases). The CDR3 is 15 residues long. CDR1 LGHNA and CDR2 YNFKEQ come from the germline V gene. The V end lost 0 bases, the J end lost 5 bases, and 14 bases lay between the germline ends. The CDR3 is CASSQDNRASNEQYF. CDR3 bases: TGTGCCAGCAGCCAAGATAACAGGGCTAGCAACGAGCAGTACTTC.

This chain joins TRBV19 and TRBJ1-4; 9 bases match TRBD1. V dropped 5 bases and J dropped 7; count of bases not matched to a gene: 11. Germline CDR1 and CDR2: LNHDA and SQIVND (reference sequence). This CDR3 is 16 amino acids long. The CDR3 DNA is TGTGCCAGTAGTCCCACCGGTGGGACAGGGTCTGAAAAACTGTTTTTT. Residues: CASSPTGGTGSEKLFF.

This clone has just one count. V usage is TRBV10-3 and J usage is TRBJ1-3; possibly TRBD1 for D (5 bases). V lost 7 bases to trimming and J lost 4 bases, with 14 bases between them. This CDR3 comprises 14 residues. The V gene's germline CDR1 is ENHRY and CDR2 SYGVKD. CDR3 sequence reads: CAIKRGLGGNTIYF. Written as DNA, the CDR3 is TGTGCCATCAAAAGGGGTTTAGGAGGAAACACCATATATTTT.